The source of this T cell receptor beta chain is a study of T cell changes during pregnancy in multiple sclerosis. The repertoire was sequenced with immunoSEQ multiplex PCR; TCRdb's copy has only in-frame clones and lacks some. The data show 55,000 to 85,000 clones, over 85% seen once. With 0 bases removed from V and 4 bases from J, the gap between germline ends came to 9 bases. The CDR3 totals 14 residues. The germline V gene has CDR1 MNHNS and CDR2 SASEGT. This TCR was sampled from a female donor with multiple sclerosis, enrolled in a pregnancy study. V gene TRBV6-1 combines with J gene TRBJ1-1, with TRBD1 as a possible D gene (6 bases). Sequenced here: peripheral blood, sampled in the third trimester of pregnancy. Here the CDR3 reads CASSEAGGATEAFF. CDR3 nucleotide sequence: TGTGCCAGCAGTGAAGCCGGGGGGGCCACTGAAGCTTTCTTT.